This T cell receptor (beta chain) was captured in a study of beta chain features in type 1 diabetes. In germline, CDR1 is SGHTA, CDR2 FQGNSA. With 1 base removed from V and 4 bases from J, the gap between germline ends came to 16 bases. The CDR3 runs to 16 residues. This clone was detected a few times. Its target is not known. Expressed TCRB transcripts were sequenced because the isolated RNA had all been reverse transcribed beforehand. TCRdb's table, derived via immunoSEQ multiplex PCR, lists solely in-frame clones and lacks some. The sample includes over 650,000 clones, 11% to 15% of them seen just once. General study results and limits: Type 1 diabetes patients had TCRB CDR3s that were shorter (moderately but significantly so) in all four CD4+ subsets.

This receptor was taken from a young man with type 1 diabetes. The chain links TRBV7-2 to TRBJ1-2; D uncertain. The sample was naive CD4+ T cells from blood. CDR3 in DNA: TGTGCCAGCAGCTTAGGGGCGACCTACACGATCTATGGCTACACCTTC. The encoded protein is CASSLGATYTIYGYTF.